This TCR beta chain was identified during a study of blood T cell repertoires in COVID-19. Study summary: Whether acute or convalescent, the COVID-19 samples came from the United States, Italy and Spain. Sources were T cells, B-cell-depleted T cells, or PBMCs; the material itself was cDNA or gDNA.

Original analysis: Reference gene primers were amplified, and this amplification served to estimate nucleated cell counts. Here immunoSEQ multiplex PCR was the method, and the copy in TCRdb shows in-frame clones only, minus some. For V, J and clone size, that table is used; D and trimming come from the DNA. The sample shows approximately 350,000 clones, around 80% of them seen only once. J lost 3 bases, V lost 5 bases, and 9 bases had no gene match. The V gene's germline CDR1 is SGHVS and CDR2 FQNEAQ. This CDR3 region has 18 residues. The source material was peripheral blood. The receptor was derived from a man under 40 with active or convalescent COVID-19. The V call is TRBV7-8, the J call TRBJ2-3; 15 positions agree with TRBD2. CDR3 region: CASSLRTSGGAMTDTQYF. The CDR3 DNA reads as TGTGCCAGCAGCCTCCGGACTAGCGGGGGGGCCATGACAGATACGCAGTATTTT. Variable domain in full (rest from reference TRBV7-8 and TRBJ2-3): GAGVSQSPRYKVAKRGQDVALRCDPISGHVSLFWYQQALGQGPEFLTYFQNEAQLDKSGLPSDRFFAERPEGSVSTLKIQRTQQEDSAVYLCASSLRTSGGAMTDTQYFGPGTRLTVL.